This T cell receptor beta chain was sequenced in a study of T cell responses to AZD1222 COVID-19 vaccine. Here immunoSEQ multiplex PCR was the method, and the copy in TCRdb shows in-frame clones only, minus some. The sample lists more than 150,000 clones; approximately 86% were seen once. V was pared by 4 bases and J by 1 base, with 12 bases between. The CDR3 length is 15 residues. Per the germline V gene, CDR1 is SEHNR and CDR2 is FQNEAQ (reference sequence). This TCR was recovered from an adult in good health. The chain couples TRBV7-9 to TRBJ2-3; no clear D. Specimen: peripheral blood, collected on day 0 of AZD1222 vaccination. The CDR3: CASSSRPLGTDTQYF. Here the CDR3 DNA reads TGTGCCAGCAGCTCCCGACCTTTGGGCACAGATACGCAGTATTTT.